A single sample is the source of the 6 T cell receptor beta chains below, sequenced in a study of T-cell reconstitution after alpha-beta-depleted transplantation in children. Molecular barcoding with unique molecular identifiers was used for the TCRbeta library. One entry per CDR3 protein results from TCRdb running MiXCR on the PCR reads. The profile shows hundreds of thousands of distinct CDR3 sequences, over 9.5% of them singletons. The starting material was PBMCs from the stem cell graft donor, obtained from the stem cell graft. The source is a human donor who donated a stem cell graft to a child with acute myeloid leukemia.

This clonotype has at least ten counts. The V and J genes are TRBV28 and TRBJ2-1; D assignment may be TRBD1 or TRBD2 (5 bases each). Germline V lookup: CDR1 MDHEN, CDR2 SYDVKM. The CDR3 loop spans 14 amino acids. Trimming shortened V by 7 bases and J by 2 bases, and 12 bases separated the two germline ends. The CDR3 DNA sequence: TGTGCCAGCATCGGGCAGGGACCCTACAATGAGCAGTTCTTC. Protein sequence: CASIGQGPYNEQFF.

This clonotype occurred many times. The chain uses TRBV24-1 and TRBJ1-5; 7 nucleotides agree with TRBD1. The CDR3 runs 15 residues. CDR1 is KGHDR, CDR2 SFDVKD, per germline. Trimming removed 3 bases from V and 5 bases from J; junction bases left unmatched: 6. CDR3 DNA sequence: TGTGCCACCAGTGATCGCCGGGACAGTCATCAGCCCCAGCATTTT. Its protein product is CATSDRRDSHQPQHF.

This rearrangement joins TRBV5-1 to TRBJ2-7, with 12 bases lining up with TRBD1. V trimming: 3 bases; J trimming: 5 bases; junction bases outside the gene matches: 9. The CDR3 length is 16 residues. Germline values: CDR1 SGHRS, CDR2 YFSETQ. CDR3 sequence (DNA): TGCGCCAGCAGCTATCTCCCGGGACAGGGGGCCCACGAGCAGTACTTC. This translates into CASSYLPGQGAHEQYF.

This clonotype showed up just a few times. As DNA, the CDR3 is TGTGCCAGTAAACTAGCGGGAGGCGCCGGGGAGCTGTTTTTT. It encodes CASKLAGGAGELFF. The chain joins TRBV6-1 to TRBJ2-2; TRBD2 matches at 12 bases. The CDR3 loop spans 14 amino acids. The ends lost 9 bases at V and 6 bases at J; junction bases unmatched: 5. Germline CDR1 and CDR2: MNHNS and SASEGT.

In this sample, this clonotype turned up many times. The genes are TRBV7-2 and TRBJ2-2; 7 bases map to TRBD2. Germline V gives CDR1 SGHTA, CDR2 FQGNSA. The CDR3 runs 13 residues. V lost 5 bases, J lost 6 bases, and 3 bases stayed unmatched. The CDR3 is CASSRGLAGELFF. The CDR3 nucleotides read TGTGCCAGCAGCCGAGGACTAGCCGGGGAGCTGTTTTTT. Full variable domain (missing parts from reference TRBV7-2 and TRBJ2-2): GAGVSQSPSNKVTEKGKDVELRCDPISGHTALYWYRQSLGQGLEFLIYFQGNSAPDKSGLPSDRFSAERTGGSVSTLTIQRTQQEDSAVYLCASSRGLAGELFFGEGSRLTVL.

The genes are TRBV5-5 and TRBJ2-3; TRBD2 might be the D (6 bases). The CDR3 extends over 14 amino acids. Deletions cut 3 bases from V and 8 bases from J, with 16 bases between. Per the germline V gene, CDR1 is SGHKS and CDR2 is YYEKEE (reference sequence). The CDR3 sequence: CASSYTTSGVTQYF. In DNA form, the CDR3 reads TGTGCCAGCAGCTATACGACTAGTGGGGTTACGCAGTATTTT.